The clone carrying this T cell receptor (beta chain) was observed a handful of times. This sample was included in a study of CD8+ T cells in alopecia areata. Treatment described: oral pan-JAK inhibitor, 5-10 mg twice daily. RNA was extracted and reverse transcribed into cDNA as the sequencing template. TCRdb's table, derived via immunoSEQ multiplex PCR, lists solely in-frame clones and lacks some. The profile shows about 290,000 clones, more than 45% of them singletons. This CDR3 spans 10 amino acids. The germline V gene encodes CDR1 DFQATT and CDR2 SNEGSKA (reference sequence). Trimming removed 7 bases from V and 7 bases from J, with 9 bases in between.

The sequence came from a human donor with alopecia areata. The gene calls are TRBV20-1 and TRBJ2-3; D gene uncertain. The sequenced sample was CD4+ T cells sorted from blood, obtained at week 24, from a patient treated with tofacitinib. CDR3 region: CSVPRNTQYF. The CDR3 nucleotides read TGCAGTGTCCCCAGGAATACGCAGTATTTT.